The 21 T cell receptor beta chains listed next were all sequenced from one sample in a study of CD8 T cells in ankylosing spondylitis. Notes on the study in general: Seven to nine highly homologous variants made up a TCR beta motif that seemed to typify ankylosing spondylitis blood.

These receptors lack a known antigen. Via MiXCR, TCRdb re-called the 5' RACE reads, giving one row per CDR3 protein. The table has around 890,000 distinct CDR3 sequences, approximately 12% seen once. The sequenced sample was blood, either unsorted or a sorted T cell fraction (not recorded which). The receptors shown here come from a male donor with ankylosing spondylitis.

This clonotype turned up a few times. J is TRBJ2-7 and V is TRBV11-2; TRBD1 or TRBD2 may be the D gene (5 bases each). The CDR3 has 15 amino acids. V gave up 1 base and J gave up 2 bases, with 12 bases separating them. Germline V gene lookup returns CDR1 SGHAT and CDR2 FQNNGV. The CDR3 region is CASSLGGTSTYEQYF. The CDR3 nucleotides read TGTGCCAGCAGCTTAGGGGGGACCAGTACCTACGAGCAGTACTTC.

The chain links TRBV6-1 to TRBJ2-7, with 10 bases lining up with TRBD1. Germline lookup yields CDR1 MNHNS and CDR2 SASEGT. J lost 0 bases, V lost 4 bases, and 3 bases had no gene match. This CDR3 is 15 amino acids long. CDR3 DNA: TGTGCCAGCAGTGGGACAGGGGGAATCTCCTACGAGCAGTACTTC. This encodes CASSGTGGISYEQYF.

This clonotype was counted only a few times. The J gene is TRBJ2-3, the V gene TRBV4-3, with D possibly being TRBD2 (6 bases). Trimming removed 0 bases at V and 1 base at J, with 14 bases between. The CDR3 has 17 residues. CDR1 is LGHNA and CDR2 is YSLEER in the germline V gene. The CDR3: CASSQEGPPGGTDTQYF. The CDR3 nucleotides read TGCGCCAGCAGCCAAGAGGGTCCCCCGGGGGGCACAGATACGCAGTATTTT.

This CDR3 is CASSQEGQGYNEQFF. CDR3 DNA: TGTGCCAGCAGCCAAGAGGGACAGGGTTACAATGAGCAGTTCTTC. The rearrangement links TRBV4-2 to TRBJ2-1, with 9 bases lining up with TRBD1. The germline V gene has CDR1 LGHNA and CDR2 YNFKEQ. Losses at the gene ends were 0 bases for V and 4 bases for J; bases not matched to a gene: 1. This CDR3 contains 15 residues.

The rearrangement uses TRBV20-1 and TRBJ2-5, with D possibly matching TRBD1 (5 bases). Germline-derived CDR1 and CDR2 are DFQATT and SNEGSKA (reference sequence). The CDR3 totals 14 residues. Trimming shortened V by 3 bases and J by 2 bases, and 13 bases separated the two germline ends. The CDR3 here is CSASRHQGQETQYF. The CDR3 nucleotides are TGCAGTGCTAGTAGACACCAGGGACAAGAGACCCAGTACTTC.

This clonotype was detected once. The chain carries TRBV28 and TRBJ2-5, with D perhaps being TRBD1 or TRBD2 (5 bases each). CDR3 length: 12 amino acids. V lost 7 bases, J lost 9 bases, and 15 bases lay in between. Germline V gene data show CDR1 as MDHEN and CDR2 as SYDVKM. CDR3 protein: CASTDSGRPQYF. The CDR3, as DNA: TGTGCCAGCACGGATTCAGGGAGACCCCAGTACTTC.

The chain joins TRBV18 to TRBJ1-5; D is ambiguous. CDR3 length: 16 amino acids. Between the trimmed V and J ends, which lost 3 bases and 5 bases, there was a span of 17 bases. Germline CDR1 reads KGHSH; CDR2 reads LQKENI. CDR3 DNA sequence: TGTGCCAGCTCACCTCCAGGAATGCCTTACGATCAGCCCCAGCATTTT. Protein: CASSPPGMPYDQPQHF.

This clonotype has more than one count but fewer than ten. The V and J genes are TRBV10-2 and TRBJ2-5, with 9 bases identical to TRBD2. The junction had 10 bases not matched to a gene; V was cut back by 6 bases and J by 2 bases. CDR3 length equals 16 residues. Germline assignment: CDR1 WSHSY and CDR2 SAAADI. CDR3 DNA: TGCGCCAGCAGCTCCCGACTAGCGGAGATGCAAGAGACCCAGTACTTC. Encoded protein: CASSSRLAEMQETQYF.

This clonotype was recorded a few times. The V and J genes are TRBV5-5 and TRBJ1-4; D remains unclear. Trimming took 1 base from V and 4 from J, leaving 14 bases between them. In germline, CDR1 is SGHKS, CDR2 YYEKEE (reference sequence). The CDR3 contains 16 residues. DNA for the CDR3: TGTGCCAGCAGCTTGTTGGGCGGGTCGGTTAATGAAAAACTGTTTTTT. Amino acids: CASSLLGGSVNEKLFF.

J is TRBJ2-7 and V is TRBV4-1, with D perhaps TRBD1 or TRBD2 (5 bases each). CDR1 and CDR2 from the germline V gene are MGHRA and YSYEKL. The V end lost 2 bases, the J end lost 5 bases, and 16 bases lay between the germline ends. This CDR3 spans 15 amino acids. The CDR3 loop reads CASSQLGGGINEQYF. DNA for the CDR3: TGCGCCAGCAGCCAACTTGGGGGTGGAATAAACGAGCAGTACTTC.

This clonotype was counted at least ten times. V is TRBV12-3 or TRBV12-4 and J is TRBJ2-5; D is possibly TRBD2 (5 bases). The CDR3 covers 14 residues. V was pared by 3 bases and J by 5 bases, with 13 bases between. The CDR3 DNA is TGTGCCAGCAGTTTCTCGGGGAAAGGGGAGACCCAGTACTTC. Protein product: CASSFSGKGETQYF.

This clonotype was seen ten or more times. V is TRBV10-3 and J is TRBJ2-1; 8 bases align to TRBD1. The V gene end was trimmed by 3 bases and the J gene end by 2 bases; junction bases not matched to a gene: 6. The CDR3 is made up of 16 amino acids. In germline, CDR1 is ENHRY, CDR2 SYGVKD. The CDR3, as DNA: TGTGCCATCAGTGATTGGGGACAGGTCGCCTACAATGAGCAGTTCTTC. Its translation: CAISDWGQVAYNEQFF.

The chain combines TRBV23-1 with TRBJ2-2; 8 bases fit TRBD1. TRBV23-1 is known as an ORF, though its function is uncertain. The CDR3 length is 17 residues. Trimming took 0 bases from V and 2 from J; bases not matched to a gene: 5. This CDR3 is CASSQSGGQANTGELFF. CDR3 in DNA: TGCGCCAGCAGTCAATCGGGGGGACAGGCAAACACCGGGGAGCTGTTTTTT.

CDR3 nucleotides: TGTGCCAGCTCACTGCCCTCGGGACAGGGGGCGATAAGAGGGTGCACCTTC. This gives the protein CASSLPSGQGAIRGCTF. This chain connects TRBV18 to TRBJ1-2; TRBD1 aligns across 12 bases. The germline V gene encodes CDR1 KGHSH and CDR2 LQKENI. Losses at the gene ends were 4 bases for V and 13 bases for J; bases not matched to a gene: 19. CDR3 length: 17 amino acids.

This chain uses TRBV11-1 with TRBJ2-1; 12 bases match TRBD1. The V gene end was trimmed by 4 bases and the J gene end by 0 bases; junction bases not matched to a gene: 10. This CDR3 contains 19 residues. CDR1 and CDR2 from the germline V gene are SGHAT and FQDESV (reference sequence). CDR3 sequence (DNA): TGTGCCAGCAGCTCCGGGACAGGGGGCGCTTGGAGCTCCTACAATGAGCAGTTCTTC. This sequence encodes CASSSGTGGAWSSYNEQFF.

CDR3 sequence: CSASPQGPLGNQPQHF. The CDR3 DNA follows: TGCAGTGCTAGTCCACAGGGCCCTTTAGGCAATCAGCCCCAGCATTTT. The chain joins TRBV20-1 to TRBJ1-5, with D perhaps matching TRBD1 (6 bases). Germline V gene data show CDR1 as DFQATT and CDR2 as SNEGSKA (reference sequence). The germline V and J ends were trimmed by 3 bases and 2 bases, with 17 bases remaining between them. The CDR3 covers 16 residues.

The V gene is TRBV6-1, the J gene TRBJ2-7; TRBD2 might be the D (7 bases). V lost 6 bases to trimming and J lost 0 bases, with 18 bases between them. Per the germline V gene, CDR1 is MNHNS and CDR2 is SASEGT. The CDR3 has 16 residues. CDR3 nucleotide sequence: TGTGCCAGCAGCTTGGACAGTTCTAGCGGCTCCTACGAGCAGTACTTC. Translated: CASSLDSSSGSYEQYF.

J is TRBJ1-6 and V is TRBV7-7; 8 nucleotides agree with TRBD1. The CDR3 contains 12 residues. CDR1 is SSHAT and CDR2 is FNYEAQ in the germline V gene (reference sequence). CDR3 amino acids: CMDREWDSPLHF. The CDR3 DNA reads as TGTATGGACAGGGAATGGGATTCACCCCTCCACTTT.

This clonotype was seen a handful of times. The gene calls are TRBV6-5 and TRBJ1-3, with unresolved D. The CDR3 contains 16 residues. Germline V gene data show CDR1 as MNHEY and CDR2 as SVGAGI. Trimming shortened V by 1 base and J by 3 bases, and 13 bases separated the two germline ends. The CDR3 DNA reads as TGTGCCAGCAGTTACTGGGGAAGAGGAGGTGGAAACACCATATATTTT. This translates into CASSYWGRGGGNTIYF.

The chain recombines TRBV9 with TRBJ2-1; 10 positions agree with TRBD1. V shed 3 bases, J shed 6 bases, and the junction held 6 bases outside the gene matches. The germline gives CDR1 SGDLS, CDR2 YYNGEE. The CDR3 loop spans 15 amino acids. The CDR3 loop is CASSARDRGSNEQFF. In nucleotides, the CDR3 is TGTGCCAGCAGCGCGCGGGACAGGGGAAGCAATGAGCAGTTCTTC.

The chain carries TRBV9 and TRBJ2-5; D is ambiguous. V was shortened by 0 bases and J by 5 bases, with 8 bases between the two germline ends. This CDR3 has 13 amino acids. CDR1 SGDLS and CDR2 YYNGEE come from the germline V gene. The CDR3 DNA reads as TGTGCCAGCAGCGTAGACGTGGATGAGACCCAGTACTTC. Translation gives CASSVDVDETQYF. The full variable domain, in which reference TRBV9 and TRBJ2-5 provide the parts outside the CDR3, is DSGVTQTPKHLITATGQRVTLRCSPRSGDLSVYWYQQSLDQGLQFLIQYYNGEERAKGNILERFSAQQFPDLHSELNLSSLELGDSALYFCASSVDVDETQYFGPGTRLLVL.